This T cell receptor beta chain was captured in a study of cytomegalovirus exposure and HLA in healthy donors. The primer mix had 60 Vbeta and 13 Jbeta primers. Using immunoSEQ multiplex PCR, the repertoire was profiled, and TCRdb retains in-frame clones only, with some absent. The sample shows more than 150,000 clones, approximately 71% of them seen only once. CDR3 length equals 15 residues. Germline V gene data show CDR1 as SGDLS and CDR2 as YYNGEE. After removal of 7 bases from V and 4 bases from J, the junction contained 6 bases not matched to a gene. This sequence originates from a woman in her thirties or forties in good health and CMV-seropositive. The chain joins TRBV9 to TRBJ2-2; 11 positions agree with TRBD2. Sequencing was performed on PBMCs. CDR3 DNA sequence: TGTGCCAGCGGGGTTAGCGGGAGGGTCACCGGGGAGCTGTTTTTT. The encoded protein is CASGVSGRVTGELFF. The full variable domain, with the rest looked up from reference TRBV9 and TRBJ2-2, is DSGVTQTPKHLITATGQRVTLRCSPRSGDLSVYWYQQSLDQGLQFLIQYYNGEERAKGNILERFSAQQFPDLHSELNLSSLELGDSALYFCASGVSGRVTGELFFGEGSRLTVL.